Listed here are 20 T cell receptor beta chains from one sample, sequenced in a study of Ad26.COV2.S vaccination and SARS-CoV-2 variants. Specified treatment: some 20 received Ad26.COV2.S at low or high dose, single or two shots; about 5 received placebo; per-sample allocation not given. Sampling took place 63 days after the first vaccine or placebo injection. Sequenced by immunoSEQ multiplex PCR; TCRdb stores in-frame clones only, minus some. The sample holds hundreds of thousands of clones; 75% to 90% are singletons and the top ten take approximately 5%. This specimen consisted of peripheral blood, obtained in a trial of Ad26.COV2.S vaccine versus placebo. The receptors here all came from a person between 18 and 65 years old who received the Ad26.COV2.S COVID-19 vaccine or a placebo.

The chain links TRBV7-9 to TRBJ2-1, with unresolved D. From germline, CDR1 is SEHNR and CDR2 FQNEAQ (reference sequence). V gave up 3 bases and J gave up 5 bases, with 8 bases separating them. CDR3 length: 13 residues. The CDR3 coding sequence is TGTGCCAGCAGCTTCACCAGAAACAATGAGCAGTTCTTC. This encodes CASSFTRNNEQFF.

The chain recombines TRBV24-1 with TRBJ2-1, with TRBD2 identical over 11 bases. Germline CDR1 and CDR2: KGHDR and SFDVKD. V shed 7 bases, J shed 7 bases, and the junction held 8 bases outside the gene matches. The CDR3 is 15 residues long. Here the CDR3 DNA reads TGTGCCACCAGCCAGGGACTAGCGGAGGGGAATGAGCAGTTCTTC. It encodes CATSQGLAEGNEQFF.

V gene TRBV5-1 combines with J gene TRBJ1-4, with D uncertain. In germline, CDR1 is SGHRS, CDR2 YFSETQ. The CDR3 has 16 residues. V lost 4 bases and J lost 8, with 21 bases in between. The CDR3 protein is CASSPDQATAQEKLFF. The CDR3 bases are TGCGCCAGCAGCCCCGACCAGGCGACGGCTCAGGAAAAACTGTTTTTT.

The V gene is TRBV5-4, the J gene TRBJ1-2; D unclear. From germline, CDR1 is SGHNT and CDR2 YYREEE (reference sequence). V lost 0 bases and J 6 bases, leaving 3 bases between the germline ends. This CDR3 is 11 amino acids long. The CDR3 DNA is TGTGCCAGCAGCTTGGAGGATGGCTACACCTTC. Residues: CASSLEDGYTF. Full variable domain (rest looked up from reference TRBV5-4 and TRBJ1-2): ETGVTQSPTHLIKTRGQQVTLRCSSQSGHNTVSWYQQALGQGPQFIFQYYREEENGRGNFPPRFSGLQFPNYSSELNVNALELDDSALYLCASSLEDGYTFGSGTRLTVV.

Concerning this clone: Other DNA sequences in this specimen translate into the identical CDR3. The chain links TRBV4-1 to TRBJ1-5, with D tentatively TRBD1 (6 bases). Germline V gene sequence: CDR1 MGHRA, CDR2 YSYEKL. CDR3 length: 15 amino acids. The ends were cut back, 0 bases at V and 0 bases at J, with 6 bases in the middle. The CDR3 region is CASSQDRGSNQPQHF. The CDR3 DNA reads TGCGCCAGCAGCCAAGACAGGGGTAGCAATCAGCCCCAGCATTTT.

The V and J genes are TRBV9 and TRBJ2-6; TRBD1 might be the D (5 bases). The V end was cut by 3 bases, the J end by 1 base, with 5 bases between. The CDR3 has 14 residues. CDR1 SGDLS and CDR2 YYNGEE come from the germline V gene. In DNA, the CDR3 is TGTGCCAGCAGCGGGACATCTGGGGCCAACGTCCTGACTTTC. It encodes CASSGTSGANVLTF.

V is TRBV5-8 and J is TRBJ2-3; D may be TRBD1 (5 bases). This CDR3 has 15 residues. Trimming removed 2 bases from V and 3 bases from J, with 13 bases in between. The germline V gene encodes CDR1 SGHTS and CDR2 YDEGEE. CDR3 in amino acids: CASSFSRVGTDTQYF. The CDR3 DNA sequence: TGTGCCAGCAGCTTTTCCAGGGTTGGAACAGATACGCAGTATTTT.

The V call is TRBV5-6, the J call TRBJ2-2; D call uncertain. The CDR3 extends over 15 amino acids. Between the trimmed V and J ends, which lost 0 bases and 3 bases, there was a span of 9 bases. Per germline, CDR1 SGHDT and CDR2 YYEEEE. The CDR3 nucleotides read TGTGCCAGCAGCTTGGATGGACGGTACACCGGGGAGCTGTTTTTT. Translation gives CASSLDGRYTGELFF.

The rearrangement links TRBV2 to TRBJ1-1, with 7 nucleotides matching TRBD1. With V trimmed by 5 bases and J by 6 bases, 3 bases remained unmatched. Germline CDR1 is SNHLY and CDR2 is FYNNEI. CDR3 length: 12 residues. CDR3 in DNA: TGTGCCAGCAGTCAGGGGGACCCTGAAGCTTTCTTT. Protein product: CASSQGDPEAFF.

The rearrangement uses TRBV27 and TRBJ2-1; no firm D call. There are 14 residues in the CDR3. Germline CDR1 is MNHEY and CDR2 is SMNVEV (reference sequence). The V end was cut by 6 bases, the J end by 0 bases, with 9 bases between. CDR3 sequence: CASSFRSSYNEQFF. Here the CDR3 DNA reads TGTGCCAGCAGCTTTAGGAGCTCCTACAATGAGCAGTTCTTC.

This clone showed up just once. CDR3 sequence reads: CASREPTAQETQYF. The CDR3 nucleotides read TGTGCCAGCAGAGAACCCACGGCTCAAGAGACCCAGTACTTC. The chain carries TRBV7-8 and TRBJ2-5, with D unresolved. In germline, CDR1 is SGHVS, CDR2 FQNEAQ. The CDR3 runs to 14 residues. V shed 6 bases and J shed 2 bases, with 13 bases lying between them. Combining the CDR3 with reference TRBV7-8 and TRBJ2-5 gives the whole variable domain GAGVSQSPRYKVAKRGQDVALRCDPISGHVSLFWYQQALGQGPEFLTYFQNEAQLDKSGLPSDRFFAERPEGSVSTLKIQRTQQEDSAVYLCASREPTAQETQYFGPGTRLLVL.

This sequence joins TRBV10-3 and TRBJ1-2; possible D gene TRBD1, 6 bases. Between the trimmed V and J ends, which lost 8 bases and 6 bases, there was a span of 22 bases. Germline V lookup: CDR1 ENHRY, CDR2 SYGVKD. This CDR3 contains 15 residues. CDR3 amino acids: CAIHNRTGARNGYTF. CDR3 bases: TGTGCCATCCACAATCGGACGGGGGCACGGAATGGCTACACCTTC.

V is TRBV20-1 and J is TRBJ1-1; D ambiguous. CDR3 length: 12 amino acids. Trimming left V 3 bases short and J 4 bases short, with 9 bases between. The germline V gene encodes CDR1 DFQATT and CDR2 SNEGSKA (reference sequence). This CDR3 reads CSASAIRTEAFF. Written as DNA, the CDR3 is TGCAGTGCTAGTGCCATACGCACTGAAGCTTTCTTT.

The chain has TRBV11-2 and TRBJ2-2; D remains ambiguous. The CDR3 covers 12 residues. V shed 3 bases and J shed 8 bases, with 7 bases lying between them. Germline CDR1 reads SGHAT; CDR2 reads FQNNGV. CDR3 coding DNA: TGTGCCAGCAGCTTTCTGAATGGGGAGCTGTTTTTT. Translated: CASSFLNGELFF. Full variable domain (rest looked up from reference TRBV11-2 and TRBJ2-2): EAGVAQSPRYKIIEKRQSVAFWCNPISGHATLYWYQQILGQGPKLLIQFQNNGVVDDSQLPKDRFSAERLKGVDSTLKIQPAKLEDSAVYLCASSFLNGELFFGEGSRLTVL.

This chain uses TRBV23-1 with TRBJ1-3; D remains unclear. TRBV23-1 belongs to the ORF category, with a function that is uncertain. The ends were cut back, 5 bases at V and 2 bases at J, with 13 bases in the middle. This CDR3 has 15 amino acids. The chain's CDR3 is CASSRERETGNTIYF. DNA for the CDR3: TGCGCCAGCAGTAGGGAGAGAGAAACTGGAAACACCATATATTTT.

The chain carries TRBV2 and TRBJ2-7, with TRBD1 matching 7 bases. With 5 bases clipped from V and 7 bases from J, the junction kept 11 bases outside the gene matches. The CDR3 extends over 14 amino acids. Germline assignment: CDR1 SNHLY and CDR2 FYNNEI. The CDR3 loop is CASSFQGDGGEQYF. The CDR3 DNA is TGTGCCAGCAGTTTCCAGGGGGATGGTGGAGAGCAGTACTTC.

This clone turned up a few times. The rearrangement uses TRBV30 and TRBJ1-4; 7 nucleotides line up with TRBD1. This CDR3 contains 14 residues. Trimming cost V 0 bases and J 8 bases; bases outside gene matches: 6. Germline CDR1 reads GTSNPN; CDR2 reads SVGIG (reference sequence). The DNA of the CDR3 is TGTGCCTGGAGTGTGGGGACAGCATCGGAAAAACTGTTTTTT. It codes for CAWSVGTASEKLFF.

The chain has TRBV7-2 and TRBJ1-1; TRBD1 might be the D (6 bases). CDR3 length equals 14 residues. The germline V and J ends were trimmed by 2 bases and 3 bases, with 10 bases remaining between them. Germline V lookup: CDR1 SGHTA, CDR2 FQGNSA. The CDR3 here is CASSLTGGDTEAFF. Here the CDR3 DNA reads TGTGCCAGCAGCTTAACCGGGGGCGACACTGAAGCTTTCTTT.

The V call is TRBV6-5, the J call TRBJ2-3; D unclear. The CDR3 is 12 residues long. Germline CDR1 and CDR2: MNHEY and SVGAGI. Trimming took 8 bases from V and 2 from J, leaving 8 bases between them. The CDR3 reads CASQSPTDTQYF. The CDR3 coding sequence is TGTGCCAGCCAGTCCCCCACAGATACGCAGTATTTT.

Here the CDR3 DNA reads TGTGCCACCAGTTCCGGGACCGATGGGGGGGAGCTGTTTTTT. Translated, it gives CATSSGTDGGELFF. The chain recombines TRBV24-1 with TRBJ2-2, with D perhaps matching TRBD1 or TRBD2 (5 bases each). This CDR3 contains 14 residues. Germline V gives CDR1 KGHDR, CDR2 SFDVKD. Between the trimmed V and J ends, which lost 6 bases and 8 bases, there was a span of 15 bases.